This TCR beta chain is drawn from a study of T cell repertoires in cytomegalovirus infection. V was cut by 8 bases and J by 1 base, with 19 bases left in between. The CDR3 spans 16 residues. TCRdb re-called the reads with MiXCR, one entry per CDR3 protein. The data hold about 830,000 distinct CDR3 sequences, with 32% observed a single time. Note on this clonotype: Its specificity is unknown.

Study-level findings and limits: HLA-C-restricted CMV clonotypes gave the most frequent clonotype in two of eight donors.

This TCR derives from a human donor in good health (CMV status not recorded). Some clones in this sample may be carry-over from other donors' samples. The sequencing used cultured CD8+ T cells from PBMCs, collected from culture after CMV antigen stimulation. The chain is built from TRBV12-3 or TRBV12-4 and TRBJ2-3, with D possibly TRBD1 on 6 matching bases. CDR3 DNA: TGTGCCAGCGGCTATGACAGGTTCATACGCACAGATACGCAGTATTTT. Protein sequence: CASGYDRFIRTDTQYF.